This T cell receptor (beta chain) was identified in a study of blood T cells in healthy people across ages (dated by TCRdb to between 2015 and 2016). Describing the broader study: Template switching captured roughly one uniquely barcoded TCR beta cDNA molecule per two T cells in model experiments. Donors of different ages were randomly distributed across sequencing lanes to avoid experimental bias. Age-related changes in TCR beta repertoire diversity were measured in the study by deep sequencing normalized with unique cDNA molecular identifiers. Two additional independent replicas of 1 million unique cDNA reads from the same blood draw were analyzed for two donors (one aged 18 to 30 and one aged 80 or older). Four age groups were formed from the donors: young (average approximately 15 years), middle-aged (approximately 40), aged (62) and long-lived (less than 85). General study outcomes and caveats: A strong correlation was found between observed TCR beta diversity and the percentage of naive T cells measured by flow cytometry. Conclusive comparison of naive and antigen-experienced compartments was prevented by the profiling of bulk unsorted PBMCs. Because donor CMV infection status was unknown, age-related changes in expanded clonotypes were potentially confounded. Compared with the aged group, the long-lived group had more naive CD4+ T cells, fewer expanded clones and increased TCR diversity, suggesting age selection. As age increased, observed TCR beta diversity per million T cells dropped in a roughly linear way, and a significant reduction was already evident by age 40. Total diversity estimates from one million sequenced T cells were considered lower bounds and underestimates.

V was cut back by 3 bases and J by 5 bases, leaving a gap of 11 bases between them. Looking up the germline V gene (reference sequence) yields CDR1 LGHDT and CDR2 YNNKEL. The CDR3 runs 14 residues from the cysteine to the phenylalanine. Only the CDR3 region is kept as DNA, spanning 42 bases read in frame from base 1. The donors were 40 or so Caucasian individuals from Russia, aged roughly 6 to 100 years, who were systemically healthy. Each donor gave about 10 milliliters of peripheral blood, drawn into EDTA-treated Vacutainer tubes. Ficoll-Paque density-gradient centrifugation was used to isolate PBMCs, with at least 6.5 million obtained per sample. Total RNA was extracted from PBMCs with Trizol reagent, with at least 5.5 micrograms obtained per sample. For every donor, an aliquot of PBMCs went through flow cytometry to measure the percentages of naive CD45RAhigh/CD27high T cells. Note on this clonotype: Its antigen remains unidentified. No per-base quality is available; no much larger clone lies one base away.

Library generation was performed with 5' RACE. Instrument on record: Illumina HiSeq 2500. A second roughly 6 to 11 cycle PCR used a sample-barcoded 5' primer and a J-beta primer mix. A template-switch 5' adaptor carrying 12 random nucleotides introduced a unique molecular identifier onto each TCR beta cDNA molecule. Each sample yielded at least 2.5 million CDR3-containing paired-end reads. The Mint cDNA synthesis kit, primed by a TRBC-specific oligonucleotide, was used to synthesize first-strand cDNA from all RNA. All cDNA was treated with uracil-DNA glycosylase and then went through a first 18-cycle PCR with the universal primers M1SS and BC2_uni_R. On the study's bioinformatics: For normalization, 1 million high-quality reads were randomly selected from each sample, with every read carrying a distinct molecular identifier. Instead of being binned into consensus sequences, reads with shared molecular identifiers were discarded. MiTCR, with a Q25 quality threshold and the strictest error-elimination algorithm, was used for CDR3 identification, clonotype clustering and error correction. A nonparametric unseen species model with Euler transformation was used to estimate a lower bound on total TCR beta diversity. The public sequencing data were trimmed at Q25 with fastp and processed into clonotypes with MiXCR by TCRdb, which kept only in-frame beta chains. Rows matching on CDR3 protein sequence are summarized as one entry with the most common DNA and genes. None of the V and J calls come from the authors' own analysis; TCRdb made them. For this sample there are 800,000 to 900,000 distinct CDR3 sequences; 55% to 65% appear just once. Of the sample, about 30% falls within the top ten clones.

The TCR originated in a man aged 30-40 years in good health. Sequenced input: blood. This sequence uses TRBV3-1 and TRBJ1-5; a confident D gene designation cannot be given. The DNA sequence is TGTGCCAGCAGCCAGGGGAAAGGCTATCAGCCCCAGCATTTT. It encodes CASSQGKGYQPQHF.